These 19 T cell receptor beta chains were sequenced from one sample in a study of blood T cell repertoires in COVID-19. Here immunoSEQ multiplex PCR was the method, and the copy in TCRdb shows in-frame clones only, minus some. The data contain about 87,000 clones, 90% of them seen just once; the ten biggest clones take up about 6.7%. The sequenced sample was peripheral blood. The receptors were sampled from a young man with COVID-19, enrolled during active disease.

The sample holds one count of this clone. The chain uses TRBV4-1 and TRBJ2-7; the D gene is possibly TRBD1 (6 bases). The CDR3 has 13 residues. The V end was cut by 3 bases, the J end by 4 bases, with 10 bases between. CDR1 and CDR2 (germline): MGHRA, YSYEKL. CDR3 nucleotides: TGCGCCAGCAGCCACCTGGGGGCTTACGAGCAGTACTTC. Residues: CASSHLGAYEQYF.

This clone has only one observation. The gene calls are TRBV4-1 and TRBJ2-1, with 8 bases aligning to TRBD2. Losses at the gene ends were 4 bases for V and 3 bases for J; bases not matched to a gene: 2. The CDR3 runs 14 residues. CDR1 is MGHRA, CDR2 YSYEKL, per germline. Here the CDR3 reads CASSPGTSYNEQFF. The CDR3 DNA sequence: TGCGCCAGCAGCCCCGGGACTAGCTACAATGAGCAGTTCTTC.

This chain links TRBV6-5 with TRBJ2-3; 9 nucleotides align to TRBD2. The germline V gene has CDR1 MNHEY and CDR2 SVGAGI. Trimming cost V 7 bases and J 0 bases; bases outside gene matches: 5. The CDR3 is 15 residues long. This CDR3 reads CASNRLAGSTDTQYF. In DNA, the CDR3 is TGTGCCAGCAACCGTCTAGCGGGAAGCACAGATACGCAGTATTTT.

This chain links TRBV5-1 with TRBJ2-7; 9 bases are a match to TRBD2. V lost 1 base and J lost 0; bases outside the gene matches: 11. This CDR3 comprises 18 residues. Germline V lookup: CDR1 SGHRS, CDR2 YFSETQ. The CDR3 region is CASSLRPSGKDHSYEQYF. CDR3 in DNA: TGCGCCAGCAGCTTGAGGCCTAGCGGGAAGGACCACTCCTACGAGCAGTACTTC.

The chain employs TRBV6-4 and TRBJ2-1; no clear D. Trimming stripped 5 bases from V and 9 bases from J, with 17 bases between. Germline V gives CDR1 MRHNA, CDR2 SNTAGT. The CDR3 totals 14 residues. CDR3 in DNA: TGTGCCAGCAGTCCGGTTATCGGGTACGGTGAGCAGTTCTTC. Its protein is CASSPVIGYGEQFF.

The CDR3 is CASSVGSNRNYGYTF. The CDR3 coding sequence is TGTGCCAGCAGCGTAGGGTCGAACAGGAACTATGGCTACACCTTC. The chain couples TRBV9 to TRBJ1-2; a weak D match, TRBD1 (5 bases). In germline, CDR1 is SGDLS, CDR2 YYNGEE. The CDR3 has 15 residues. Trimming cost V 0 bases and J 2 bases, with 11 bases left between them.

V is TRBV7-2 and J is TRBJ2-1; 9 nucleotides align to TRBD1. The CDR3 contains 15 residues. V was clipped by 3 bases and J by 3 bases; unmatched bases: 3. CDR1 and CDR2 (germline): SGHTA, FQGNSA. CDR3 coding DNA: TGTGCCAGCAGCTTCCACAGGGGGCGCTACAATGAGCAGTTCTTC. It encodes CASSFHRGRYNEQFF.

The chain links TRBV5-1 to TRBJ1-2; D call uncertain. Germline lookup yields CDR1 SGHRS and CDR2 YFSETQ. The CDR3 runs to 12 residues. The V and J ends lost 2 bases and 7 bases respectively, with 9 bases between them. CDR3 in amino acids: CASSFGAVGYTF. CDR3 nucleotide sequence: TGCGCCAGCAGCTTCGGAGCTGTTGGCTACACCTTC.

J is TRBJ1-1 and V is TRBV11-2, with D perhaps TRBD1 (6 bases). The CDR3 runs 13 residues. Trimming cost V 5 bases and J 3 bases, with 10 bases left between them. Germline V CDR1 and CDR2: SGHAT, FQNNGV. CDR3: CASSRGQYTEAFF. CDR3 sequence (DNA): TGTGCCAGCAGCCGCGGACAGTACACTGAAGCTTTCTTT.

A remark on this clone: This CDR3 fails to terminate in the conserved phenylalanine or tryptophan, so it likely reflects a read error. No DNA is shown, since the ends of the CDR3 on it are uncertain; the CDR3 is the one TCRdb lists. The chain has TRBV7-8 and TRBJ2-7; TRBD1, the table's D call, lacks a check against the DNA. From its first to its last residue, the CDR3 has 13 amino acids. The germline V gene encodes CDR1 SGHVS and CDR2 FQNEAQ. CDR3 sequence reads: CASSLARDKDPSL.

The chain links TRBV11-2 to TRBJ2-2, with 10 bases fitting TRBD1. The CDR3 is 15 residues long. Germline CDR1 reads SGHAT; CDR2 reads FQNNGV. The ends lost 7 bases at V and 6 bases at J; junction bases unmatched: 8. The CDR3 bases are TGTGCCAGCAACCCGGGACAGGGGCCCCCCGGGGAGCTGTTTTTT. Encoded protein: CASNPGQGPPGELFF.

The V gene is TRBV29-1, the J gene TRBJ2-4, with TRBD1 matching 11 bases. This CDR3 comprises 13 residues. With 1 base clipped from V and 9 bases from J, the junction kept 2 bases outside the gene matches. Germline assignment: CDR1 SQVTM and CDR2 ANQGSEA. The CDR3: CSVEAGQGGIQYF. DNA for the CDR3: TGCAGCGTTGAAGCGGGACAGGGGGGCATTCAGTACTTC.

J is TRBJ2-7 and V is TRBV4-1; TRBD1 matches at 11 bases. V gave up 5 bases and J gave up 2 bases; unmatched junction bases: 5. The CDR3 consists of 15 residues. The germline gives CDR1 MGHRA, CDR2 YSYEKL. The CDR3 bases are TGCGCCAGCAGCAAAGGGACAGGGGGTACCTACGAGCAGTACTTC. Amino acids: CASSKGTGGTYEQYF.

V usage is TRBV5-1 and J usage is TRBJ1-2; 7 bases are a match to TRBD1. Germline V gene data show CDR1 as SGHRS and CDR2 as YFSETQ. V lost 0 bases, J lost 3 bases, and 2 bases stayed unmatched. The CDR3 sequence is 14 residues long. This CDR3 reads CASSLEGADYGYTF. DNA for the CDR3: TGCGCCAGCAGCTTGGAGGGGGCGGACTATGGCTACACCTTC.

V is TRBV14 and J is TRBJ2-1; weak D call: TRBD1 (5 bases). V was cut by 4 bases and J by 10 bases, with 14 bases left in between. Germline V gene data show CDR1 as SGHDN and CDR2 as FVKESK. This CDR3 has 13 residues. The CDR3 DNA follows: TGTGCCAGCAGCCTATCCAGGGTCAGAGAGCAGTTCTTC. Its translation: CASSLSRVREQFF.

The chain couples TRBV6-2 or TRBV6-3 to TRBJ2-7; tentative D call: TRBD1 (5 bases). CDR1 MNHEY and CDR2 SVGEGT come from the germline V gene. This CDR3 comprises 14 residues. V gave up 4 bases and J gave up 6 bases, with 16 bases separating them. The CDR3 is CASSFGQGSAEQYF. CDR3 DNA: TGTGCCAGCAGTTTTGGGCAGGGATCGGCCGAGCAGTACTTC.

The chain combines TRBV11-2 with TRBJ2-3; 9 nucleotides align to TRBD2. J was trimmed by 5 bases and V by 2 bases; bases with no gene match: 2. Germline CDR1 and CDR2: SGHAT and FQNNGV. CDR3 length: 14 amino acids. This CDR3 reads CASSLIAGVDTQYF. The CDR3 nucleotides read TGTGCCAGCAGCTTAATAGCGGGAGTAGATACGCAGTATTTT. Variable domain in full (rest from reference TRBV11-2 and TRBJ2-3): EAGVAQSPRYKIIEKRQSVAFWCNPISGHATLYWYQQILGQGPKLLIQFQNNGVVDDSQLPKDRFSAERLKGVDSTLKIQPAKLEDSAVYLCASSLIAGVDTQYFGPGTRLTVL.

This clone was detected once. The chain joins TRBV25-1 to TRBJ1-2; 8 nucleotides line up with TRBD1. V dropped 3 bases and J dropped 4; count of bases not matched to a gene: 7. The length of the CDR3 is 15 residues. Germline-derived CDR1 and CDR2 are MGHDK and SYGVNS. The CDR3 DNA reads TGTGCCAGCAGTGATATAGGACAGGGACTCTATGGCTACACCTTC. Its translation: CASSDIGQGLYGYTF.

V is TRBV18 and J is TRBJ2-6, with a tentative D call TRBD1 (5 bases). Germline CDR1 is KGHSH and CDR2 is LQKENI. CDR3 length: 16 residues. The V and J ends lost 3 bases and 0 bases respectively, with 9 bases between them. This CDR3 is CASSPTGFSGANVLTF. DNA of the CDR3: TGTGCCAGCTCACCCACAGGTTTCTCTGGGGCCAACGTCCTGACTTTC.